This TCR beta chain was obtained from a study of read filtering for tumor transcriptome and immune sequencing. Molecular barcoded adaptors covering alpha/delta and beta/gamma chains were used on roughly 370 ng RNA. TCRdb redid the calling of the reads with MiXCR, one entry per CDR3 protein. The table lists 45,000 to 55,000 distinct CDR3 sequences, roughly a fifth of them singletons. The ends lost 5 bases at V and 0 bases at J; junction bases unmatched: 9. The CDR3 contains 16 residues. CDR1 and CDR2 from the germline V gene are SQVTM and ANQGSEA. This clonotype was seen many times. The V gene is TRBV29-1, the J gene TRBJ2-7, with 11 bases lining up with TRBD2. The source material was a population of CD138-negative cells sorted from bone marrow. The TCR comes from a donor at least 40 years old with multiple myeloma. The CDR3 region is CSVTGLAGGSSYEQYF. The CDR3 DNA is TGCAGCGTTACCGGACTAGCGGGCGGTAGCTCCTACGAGCAGTACTTC.